The rows below give T cell receptor beta chains drawn from one sample of a study of neoadjuvant anti-PD-1 for oral cavity cancer. Assay: immunoSEQ multiplex PCR; the TCRdb copy retains only in-frame clones and omits some. The sample lists fewer than 90,000 clones, approximately 84% occurring once. The sample consisted of PBMCs, taken after nivolumab (anti-PD-1) treatment. These receptors were obtained from a person aged 35-79 years with oral cavity squamous cell carcinoma. Each CDR3 is given with its conserved first and last residue. A D gene is named only where the DNA matches it firmly. The size entry is marked missing in some rows and otherwise reads once, few, many or a size class.

V gene	D gene	clone size	J gene	CDR3 DNA	CDR3 protein
TRBV7-9	NA	NA	TRBJ1-4	TGTGCCAGCAGCTTAGCGACAAATTTCGGACGGACAACTAATGAAAAACTGTTTTTT	CASSLATNFGRTTNEKLFF
TRBV6-5	TRBD2	once	TRBJ2-2	TGTGCCAGCAGTTCCATGACTAGCGGCCAGCCCGGGGAGCTGTTTTTT	CASSSMTSGQPGELFF
TRBV20-1	NA	NA	TRBJ2-1	TGCAGTGCTAGTAACTACAATGAGCAGTTCTTC	CSASNYNEQFF
TRBV5-1	TRBD1	once	TRBJ2-6	TGCGCCAGCAGCGGAACAGGGGTTGGGGCCAACGTCCTGACTTTC	CASSGTGVGANVLTF
TRBV12-5	TRBD1	NA	TRBJ1-2	TGTGCTAGTGGTTTATCGGGACAGGATGGCTACACCTTC	CASGLSGQDGYTF
TRBV14	TRBD1	NA	TRBJ1-1	TGTGCCAGCAGCCAACTAGGGACAGGGGTTCAATCTGAAGCTTTCTTT	CASSQLGTGVQSEAFF
TRBV19	TRBD1	NA	TRBJ1-2	TGTGCCAGTAGTACCCTGGCAGGGGGAATCTTTTCGGACTATGGCTACACCTTC	CASSTLAGGIFSDYGYTF
TRBV6-1	NA	NA	TRBJ1-5	TGTGCCAGCAGTGAAGTGGGGTGGGGTCAGCCCCAGCATTTT	CASSEVGWGQPQHF
TRBV14	TRBD1	NA	TRBJ1-1	TGTGCCAGCAGCCGACAGGGGAAGACTGAAGCTTTCTTT	CASSRQGKTEAFF
TRBV5-1	NA	NA	TRBJ2-2	TGCGCCAGCAGCTTGGTTTGGGGGCTCACCGGGGAGCTGTTTTTT	CASSLVWGLTGELFF
TRBV27	NA	NA	TRBJ1-5	TGTGCCAGCCGGGCCCTCAGGGGCAATCAGCCCCAGCATTTT	CASRALRGNQPQHF
TRBV6-5	TRBD2	NA	TRBJ2-7	TGTGCCAGCAGTTACTCCCTAGCGGGAGTGTACGAGCAGTACTTC	CASSYSLAGVYEQYF
TRBV11-2	NA	NA	TRBJ1-2	TGTGCCAGCAGCTCCCACGACAGCTATGGCTACACCTTC	CASSSHDSYGYTF
TRBV27	NA	NA	TRBJ2-5	TGTGCCAGCAGTTTGGGGGAGCAAGAGACCCAGTACTTC	CASSLGEQETQYF
TRBV6-4	NA	NA	TRBJ2-1	TGTGCCAGCAGTGACGAGGGAGAGGGTGAGCAGTTCTTC	CASSDEGEGEQFF
TRBV6-1	NA	NA	TRBJ2-3	TGTGCCAGCAGTGAAGTCGGTTCTAGCACAGATACGCAGTATTTT	CASSEVGSSTDTQYF
TRBV5-5	NA	few	TRBJ1-5	TGTGCCAGCAGCTCGGTGATTAATCAGCCCCAGCATTTT	CASSSVINQPQHF
TRBV6-4	NA	few	TRBJ1-2	TGTGCCAGCAGTGACTCGCCAGGGAAGGTAGGCTACACCTTC	CASSDSPGKVGYTF
TRBV6-1	NA	NA	TRBJ2-7	TGTGCCAGCAGCGCGTTCAGCTCCTACGAGCAGTACTTC	CASSAFSSYEQYF
TRBV10-3	TRBD2	NA	TRBJ2-3	TGTGCCAGCCGACTTGAGACTAGCGGGAGTGATGATACGCAGTATTTT	CASRLETSGSDDTQYF
TRBV11-2	NA	NA	TRBJ1-4	TGTGCCAGCAGACCGAGGCCACAGGAGCACGAAAAACTGTTTTTT	CASRPRPQEHEKLFF
TRBV5-1	NA	NA	TRBJ1-2	TGCGCCAGCAGCTTCCAACCGGGCTATGGCTACACCTTC	CASSFQPGYGYTF
TRBV19	NA	NA	TRBJ2-1	TGTGCCACCTGGACGAAAGGCCATGAGCAGTTCTTC	CATWTKGHEQFF
TRBV5-1	NA	NA	TRBJ2-7	TGCGCCAGCAGCTCACAGGGTCCGGGCTACGAGCAGTACTTC	CASSSQGPGYEQYF
TRBV4-1	NA	many	TRBJ2-7	TGCGCCAGCAGCCAGGCATTAGGGGAGCAGTACTTC	CASSQALGEQYF
TRBV5-1	TRBD1	NA	TRBJ1-4	TGCGCCAGCAGCCCCGGACAGGACTCCTCTAATGAAAAACTGTTTTTT	CASSPGQDSSNEKLFF
TRBV30	NA	NA	TRBJ2-2	TGTGCCTCCCGAGGTCTAGCGAAGACCGGGGAGCTGTTTTTT	CASRGLAKTGELFF
TRBV6-5	NA	NA	TRBJ2-7	TGTGCCAGCAGTTACGCCGGCAGCTCCTACGAGCAGTACTTC	CASSYAGSSYEQYF
TRBV5-6	NA	NA	TRBJ2-1	TGTGCCAGCAGACCTTCTCGTAGCGGTTTTTACAATGAGCAGTTCTTC	CASRPSRSGFYNEQFF
TRBV7-8	NA	NA	TRBJ1-1	TGTGCCAGCAGCCCCAGGACCGACCTGCGCACTGAAGCTTTCTTT	CASSPRTDLRTEAFF
TRBV28	NA	NA	TRBJ2-7	TGTGCCAGCAGTGAGCATACTATTTTCTACGAGCAGTACTTC	CASSEHTIFYEQYF
TRBV6-1	NA	once	TRBJ2-7	TGTGCCAGCAGAGAACCGGGGTCAGCGGCGGGGGAGCAGTACTTC	CASREPGSAAGEQYF
TRBV7-8	NA	NA	TRBJ2-7	TGTGCCAGCAGCCTGGTGGGGCAGGAGCAGTACTTC	CASSLVGQEQYF
TRBV7-3	NA	once	TRBJ2-1	TGTGCCAGCAGCTTAGCGGGCACCTACAATGAGCAGTTCTTC	CASSLAGTYNEQFF
TRBV2	TRBD2	NA	TRBJ2-7	TGTGCCAGCGGGGACTATCCCTACGAGCAGTACTTC	CASGDYPYEQYF
TRBV30	TRBD1	NA	TRBJ2-7	TGTGCCTGGAGCGGACAGGCCGTGGACACGCAGTACTTC	CAWSGQAVDTQYF
TRBV7-9	NA	once	TRBJ1-1	TGTGCCAGCAGCTTAGATGGGGTGGGGAACACTGAAGCTTTCTTT	CASSLDGVGNTEAFF
TRBV29-1	NA	few	TRBJ1-1	TGCAGCGTTATCCCAGGGTGGATGAACACTGAAGCTTTCTTT	CSVIPGWMNTEAFF
TRBV9	NA	NA	TRBJ2-3	TGTGCCAGCAGCGTAGCTACTAGGATTACAGATACGCAGTATTTT	CASSVATRITDTQYF
TRBV7-8	NA	NA	TRBJ2-5	TGTGCCAGCAGCCTAAGAGCCTCTAGGTTAGCGGTAGAGACCCAGTACTTC	CASSLRASRLAVETQYF
TRBV11-2	NA	NA	TRBJ1-1	TGTGCCAGCAGCTCCCAAGGGGGAAACACTGAAGCTTTCTTT	CASSSQGGNTEAFF
TRBV7-9	TRBD2	NA	TRBJ2-3	TGTGCCAGCATCCCGCCCAGCGGGAGGGCCCCAGATACGCAGTATTTT	CASIPPSGRAPDTQYF